The TCR beta chain under discussion was sequenced for a study of blood T cell repertoires in COVID-19. Study in general: Italy, Spain and the United States were the sources of the convalescent and acute COVID-19 samples. PBMCs, B-cell-depleted T cells, or T cells were the source of the cDNA or gDNA that made up the material.

Original methodology: Reference gene primer amplification yielded estimated nucleated cell counts. The repertoire was sequenced with immunoSEQ multiplex PCR; TCRdb's copy has only in-frame clones and lacks some. V and J calls plus clone size are reproduced from that table; the DNA served to infer D and trimming. This table has roughly 130,000 clones, around 82% appearing once. Only a few counts were recorded for this clone. Deletions cut 2 bases from V and 2 bases from J, with 24 bases between. The CDR3 spans 19 residues. Germline loops: CDR1 KGHSH, CDR2 LQKENI. The receptor comes from a woman in her twenties or thirties who had recovered from COVID-19. V usage is TRBV18 and J usage is TRBJ1-1, with TRBD1 as a possible D gene (5 bases). The sample consisted of peripheral blood. CDR3 sequence (DNA): TGTGCCAGCTCACCAGAAGTCCCGACAGCTAAAAAAACAAACACTGAAGCTTTCTTT. Protein: CASSPEVPTAKKTNTEAFF. The whole variable domain, remainder taken from reference TRBV18 and TRBJ1-1, is NAGVMQNPRHLVRRRGQEARLRCSPMKGHSHVYWYRQLPEEGLKFMVYLQKENIIDESGMPKERFSAEFPKEGPSILRIQQVVRGDSAAYFCASSPEVPTAKKTNTEAFFGQGTRLTVV.